Each of the 30 T cell receptor beta chains below was sequenced from the same sample in a study of blood T cells in healthy people across ages. Together with a sample-barcoded 5' primer, a J-beta primer mix was included in a second PCR lasting about 6 to 11 cycles. One entry per CDR3 protein, called by TCRdb with MiXCR from the 5' RACE reads. The sample records 1.5 million to 2 million distinct CDR3 sequences, approximately 28% being singletons. The sample comprised blood. The receptor set was obtained from a woman aged 30 to 39 in good health.

CDR3 region: CASSLVPGGTYNEQFF. The CDR3 DNA is TGCGCCAGCAGCCTTGTACCGGGAGGGACCTACAATGAGCAGTTCTTC. The V and J genes are TRBV5-1 and TRBJ2-1, with 8 bases matching TRBD2. V shed 4 bases, J shed 2 bases, and the junction held 8 bases outside the gene matches. Germline V gene lookup returns CDR1 SGHRS and CDR2 YFSETQ. The CDR3 has 16 residues.

This clonotype was seen more than once but under ten times. The J gene is TRBJ2-5, the V gene TRBV11-2; 10 positions match TRBD1. V lost 6 bases and J lost 5; bases outside the gene matches: 6. CDR3 length equals 14 residues. CDR1 and CDR2 from the germline V gene are SGHAT and FQNNGV. Here the CDR3 DNA reads TGTGCCAGCAGACTAGACAGGGGGCTGGAGACCCAGTACTTC. Translation: CASRLDRGLETQYF.

The chain recombines TRBV4-1 with TRBJ2-3; TRBD2 matches at 7 bases. The junction had 11 bases not matched to a gene; V was cut back by 6 bases and J by 5 bases. CDR1 and CDR2 (germline): MGHRA, YSYEKL. The CDR3 is 15 residues long. This CDR3 reads CASRTYERGGDTQYF. The DNA of the CDR3 is TGCGCCAGCAGGACCTACGAGCGGGGCGGAGATACGCAGTATTTT.

This clonotype was detected a few times. The rearrangement uses TRBV5-1 and TRBJ1-2; a possible D gene is TRBD1 (5 bases). The CDR3 extends over 14 amino acids. CDR1 and CDR2 (germline): SGHRS, YFSETQ. Trimming took 3 bases from V and 5 from J, leaving 14 bases between them. The CDR3, as DNA: TGCGCCAGCAGCTCACCCGGGGCCGAATATGGCTACACCTTC. Translation: CASSSPGAEYGYTF.

This clonotype has more than one count but fewer than ten. The chain has TRBV12-3 or TRBV12-4 and TRBJ2-5; weak D call: TRBD1 (7 bases). Trimming shortened V by 8 bases and J by 4 bases, and 20 bases separated the two germline ends. The CDR3 runs to 15 residues. In nucleotides, the CDR3 is TGTGCCAGCGGGTTCCAAACAGGGGACTTAGAGACCCAGTACTTC. Translated, it gives CASGFQTGDLETQYF.

The table lists this clonotype with a count of one. J is TRBJ2-4 and V is TRBV20-1; TRBD2 aligns across 8 bases. The DNA end favors TRBJ2-7, so the J call may be wrong. The CDR3 has 16 amino acids. Germline V lookup: CDR1 DFQATT, CDR2 SNEGSKA (reference sequence). The CDR3 DNA reads TGCAGTGCGGAACGAGGGGGACTAGAGACCTCCTACGAGCAGTACTTC. Its protein is CSAERGGLETSYEQYF.

The J gene is TRBJ2-1, the V gene TRBV11-2; 8 nucleotides line up with TRBD1. Germline V gene data show CDR1 as SGHAT and CDR2 as FQNNGV. The CDR3 is 15 amino acids. V gave up 2 bases and J gave up 4 bases; unmatched junction bases: 4. Written as DNA, the CDR3 is TGTGCCAGCAGCTTACCCAGGGGGCCTTACAATGAGCAGTTCTTC. Its translation is CASSLPRGPYNEQFF.

CDR3 coding DNA: TGTGCCAGCAGTTCCCCTCAGGGCTACACCTTC. This codes for CASSSPQGYTF. This rearrangement joins TRBV28 to TRBJ1-2; D gene ambiguous. The CDR3 contains 11 residues. V lost 4 bases to trimming and J lost 8 bases, with 8 bases between them. Germline V CDR1 and CDR2: MDHEN, SYDVKM.

This clonotype has just a few counts. DNA of the CDR3: TGTGCCAGCAGCGTAGGGGGGGTCGCTGGGGCCAACGTCCTGACTTTC. The encoded protein is CASSVGGVAGANVLTF. The chain uses TRBV9 and TRBJ2-6, with D possibly TRBD2 on 6 matching bases. V lost 0 bases, J lost 2 bases, and 9 bases lay in between. There are 16 residues in the CDR3. CDR1 and CDR2 (germline): SGDLS, YYNGEE.

This clonotype was detected a few times. J is TRBJ1-4 and V is TRBV27; 8 bases align to TRBD1. This CDR3 contains 14 residues. Germline-derived CDR1 and CDR2 are MNHEY and SMNVEV (reference sequence). V lost 5 bases, J lost 8 bases, and 7 bases stayed unmatched. CDR3 in amino acids: CASSILQGGEKLFF. CDR3 coding DNA: TGTGCCAGCAGTATTCTACAGGGGGGGGAAAAACTGTTTTTT.

This clonotype was counted only a few times. This rearrangement joins TRBV7-6 to TRBJ1-1; D call uncertain. The CDR3 runs to 15 residues. The V gene's germline CDR1 is SGHVS and CDR2 FNYEAQ. Trimming stripped 2 bases from V and 0 bases from J, with 10 bases between. The CDR3 coding sequence is TGTGCCAGCAGCTTAATGTCGGAGGTGAACACTGAAGCTTTCTTT. This gives the protein CASSLMSEVNTEAFF.

The chain employs TRBV30 and TRBJ1-1; unclear D gene. The germline V gene encodes CDR1 GTSNPN and CDR2 SVGIG (reference sequence). This CDR3 comprises 11 residues. The V end was cut by 1 base, the J end by 7 bases, with 7 bases between. The CDR3 DNA is TGTGCCTGGAGTGGAGTCGGTGAAGCTTTCTTT. It translates to CAWSGVGEAFF.

This clonotype was seen a few times. This chain uses TRBV29-1 with TRBJ1-1, with 8 bases that match TRBD1. J lost 1 base, V lost 5 bases, and 18 bases had no gene match. CDR3 length: 18 residues. CDR1 is SQVTM, CDR2 ANQGSEA, per germline. For the CDR3, the DNA is TGCAGCGTTCGAGGTCGGGCAGGGGGCGCCGGAAAGAACACTGAAGCTTTCTTT. Encoded protein: CSVRGRAGGAGKNTEAFF.

To note about this clonotype: A read error may explain this, as a much larger clone is one base away. V is TRBV7-6 and J is TRBJ2-4; D possibly corresponds to TRBD1 (5 bases). CDR1 is SGHVS, CDR2 FNYEAQ, per germline. The V gene lost 0 bases and the J gene lost 9 bases, with 12 bases spanning the gap. The CDR3 sequence is 14 residues long. As DNA, the CDR3 is TGTGCCAGCAGCTTAGCAGACACCCAGGGCATTCAGTACTTC. Translated: CASSLADTQGIQYF.

The CDR3: CASSQKGDSNQPQHF. The CDR3 coding sequence is TGTGCCAGCAGCCAAAAGGGGGATAGCAATCAGCCCCAGCATTTT. The chain recombines TRBV3-1 with TRBJ1-5, with D possibly matching TRBD1 (6 bases). The V and J ends lost 2 bases and 0 bases respectively, with 8 bases between them. This CDR3 has 15 amino acids. Germline V gene data show CDR1 as LGHDT and CDR2 as YNNKEL (reference sequence).

The table lists this clonotype with many counts. The CDR3 DNA reads TGCGCCAGCAGCTTAACAGGATCTGCCTACGAGCAGTACTTC. Its translation is CASSLTGSAYEQYF. The chain couples TRBV5-1 to TRBJ2-7; weak D call: TRBD1 (5 bases). Trimming left V 2 bases short and J 2 bases short, with 11 bases between. The CDR3 loop spans 14 amino acids. Germline assignment: CDR1 SGHRS and CDR2 YFSETQ.

This clonotype occurred a few times. J is TRBJ2-3 and V is TRBV5-6, with TRBD1 matching over 7 bases. CDR3 length: 14 amino acids. Germline values: CDR1 SGHDT, CDR2 YYEEEE. V lost 4 bases, J lost 4 bases, and 6 bases stayed unmatched. The CDR3 DNA follows: TGTGCCAGCAGCCCGACAGGGTCCCCAGATACGCAGTATTTT. Its protein product is CASSPTGSPDTQYF.

This clonotype was picked up a small number of times. The genes are TRBV9 and TRBJ2-1; 7 bases are shared with TRBD2. The CDR3 extends over 15 amino acids. After removal of 0 bases from V and 4 bases from J, the junction contained 4 bases not matched to a gene. CDR1 is SGDLS and CDR2 is YYNGEE in the germline V gene. In nucleotides, the CDR3 is TGTGCCAGCAGCGTAGACCTAGCGGCATACAATGAGCAGTTCTTC. It encodes CASSVDLAAYNEQFF.

This clonotype was seen a few times. This rearrangement joins TRBV9 to TRBJ1-5; no definite D call. The V gene's germline CDR1 is SGDLS and CDR2 YYNGEE. Between the trimmed V and J ends, which lost 1 base and 5 bases, there was a span of 10 bases. The CDR3 runs 14 residues. CDR3 sequence (DNA): TGTGCCAGCAGCGTAAGTTCCCTGGATCAGCCCCAGCATTTT. Translated: CASSVSSLDQPQHF.

The rearrangement links TRBV29-1 to TRBJ1-3; possible D gene TRBD1, 5 bases. With 4 bases removed from V and 4 bases from J, the gap between germline ends came to 14 bases. Germline-derived CDR1 and CDR2 are SQVTM and ANQGSEA. CDR3 length: 14 amino acids. The CDR3 reads CSVVVDSQGNTIYF. For the CDR3, the DNA is TGCAGCGTTGTAGTTGACAGTCAAGGAAACACCATATATTTT.

The chain uses TRBV10-2 and TRBJ2-5; the D is unclear. The CDR3 length is 14 residues. Germline V gives CDR1 WSHSY, CDR2 SAAADI. The germline V and J ends were trimmed by 2 bases and 7 bases, with 14 bases remaining between them. This chain's CDR3 is CASSEAPVVATQYF. The DNA for the CDR3 is TGCGCCAGCAGTGAGGCGCCTGTGGTAGCGACCCAGTACTTC.

As for this clonotype: An end of the junction differs from the germline gene, which may be a read error. The rearrangement links TRBV9 to TRBJ2-3, with 7 bases identical to TRBD1. CDR1 is SGDLS and CDR2 is YYNGEE in the germline V gene. CDR3 length equals 15 residues. CDR3 sequence: CASSVESRGTDTQYF. The CDR3 bases are TGTGCCAGCAGCGTAGAATCCAGGGGGACAGATACACAGTATTTT.

Comment on this clonotype: Being one base from a much bigger clone, this may be a read error. The DNA for the CDR3 is TGTGCCAGCATCCTAGGGGTTAGTGAGCAGTACTTC. It translates to CASILGVSEQYF. V usage is TRBV7-2 and J usage is TRBJ2-5, with D perhaps matching TRBD1 (5 bases). The V gene lost 7 bases and the J gene lost 11 bases, with 17 bases spanning the gap. Per germline, CDR1 SGHTA and CDR2 FQGNSA. The CDR3 runs to 12 residues.

This clonotype appeared a few times. The chain uses TRBV2 and TRBJ2-4; D is uncertain. Trimming cost V 3 bases and J 0 bases, with 15 bases left between them. CDR3 length: 17 amino acids. The germline gives CDR1 SNHLY, CDR2 FYNNEI. The chain's CDR3 is CASSDADFLLAKNIQYF. CDR3 in DNA: TGTGCCAGCAGTGATGCAGACTTCCTATTAGCCAAAAACATTCAGTACTTC.

This sequence joins TRBV7-3 and TRBJ2-1, with D possibly matching TRBD2 (6 bases). CDR1 SGHTA and CDR2 FQGTGA come from the germline V gene. Trimming cost V 3 bases and J 6 bases, with 18 bases left between them. This CDR3 contains 16 residues. The CDR3 spells CASSFTGGSGSNEQFF. CDR3 DNA sequence: TGTGCCAGCAGCTTCACCGGGGGTAGCGGAAGCAATGAGCAGTTCTTC.

This clonotype was recorded a few times. V gene TRBV19 combines with J gene TRBJ1-5; 10 bases match TRBD1. V gave up 5 bases and J gave up 2 bases; unmatched junction bases: 9. Germline CDR1 LNHDA, CDR2 SQIVND (reference sequence). The CDR3 covers 17 residues. CDR3 coding DNA: TGTGCCAGTAGTCGTACCGGGACAGGGGAGGGCAATCAGCCCCAGCATTTT. This translates into CASSRTGTGEGNQPQHF.

The chain recombines TRBV12-2 with TRBJ2-7; no DNA check was done on the table's D call, TRBD1. TRBV12-2 is designated a pseudogene. The CDR3 covers 19 residues. CDR3 sequence: CASRTKEAIGTAPNYEQYF. CDR3 in DNA: TGTGCAAGTCGCACCAAAGAGGCTATAGGAACAGCGCCCAACTACGAGCAGTACTTC.

This clonotype was counted a few times. The chain has TRBV2 and TRBJ1-5; D unresolved. V lost 4 bases to trimming and J lost 4 bases, with 8 bases between them. The germline CDR1 and CDR2 sequences are SNHLY and FYNNEI. The CDR3 covers 13 residues. CDR3: CASSVERNQPQHF. DNA for the CDR3: TGTGCCAGCAGTGTTGAAAGGAATCAGCCCCAGCATTTT.

On this clonotype itself: This clone may be a read error of a much larger clone one base away. The genes are TRBV6-6 and TRBJ2-1; 7 bases are shared with TRBD2. Germline CDR1 reads MNHNY; CDR2 reads SVGAGI (reference sequence). This CDR3 region has 12 residues. J gave up 6 bases and V 7 bases, and 3 bases lay outside the gene matches. In DNA, the CDR3 is TGTGCCAGCACCAGGACTAGCAATGAGCAGTTCTTC. This gives the protein CASTRTSNEQFF.

The chain is built from TRBV20-1 and TRBJ2-3; D gene unclear. With 0 bases removed from V and 2 bases from J, the gap between germline ends came to 9 bases. Germline CDR1 is DFQATT and CDR2 is SNEGSKA (reference sequence). This CDR3 is built from 14 residues. CDR3 nucleotides: TGCAGTGCTAGAGACCCAGGCATCACAGATACGCAGTATTTT. Amino acid sequence: CSARDPGITDTQYF.